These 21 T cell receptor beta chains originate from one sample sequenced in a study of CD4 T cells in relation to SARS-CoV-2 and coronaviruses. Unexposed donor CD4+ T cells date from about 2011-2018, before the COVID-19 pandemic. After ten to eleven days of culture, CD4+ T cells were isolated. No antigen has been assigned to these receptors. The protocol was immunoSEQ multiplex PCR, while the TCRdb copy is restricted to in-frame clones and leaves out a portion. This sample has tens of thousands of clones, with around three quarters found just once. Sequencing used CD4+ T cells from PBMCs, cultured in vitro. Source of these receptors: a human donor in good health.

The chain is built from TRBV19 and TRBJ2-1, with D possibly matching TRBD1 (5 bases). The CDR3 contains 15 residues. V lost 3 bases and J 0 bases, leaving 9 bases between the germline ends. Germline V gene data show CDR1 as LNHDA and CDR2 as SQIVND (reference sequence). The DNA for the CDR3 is TGTGCCAGTAGTATTGGTCAGGGCTCCTACAATGAGCAGTTCTTC. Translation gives CASSIGQGSYNEQFF.

CDR3 in amino acids: CASRDRGNYGYTF. The DNA of the CDR3 is TGTGCCAGTAGGGACAGGGGAAACTATGGCTACACCTTC. This sequence joins TRBV19 and TRBJ1-2; 9 nucleotides line up with TRBD1. CDR3 length: 13 amino acids. Germline V CDR1 and CDR2: LNHDA, SQIVND (reference sequence). Unmatched junction bases numbered 1, after V lost 6 bases and J lost 2 bases.

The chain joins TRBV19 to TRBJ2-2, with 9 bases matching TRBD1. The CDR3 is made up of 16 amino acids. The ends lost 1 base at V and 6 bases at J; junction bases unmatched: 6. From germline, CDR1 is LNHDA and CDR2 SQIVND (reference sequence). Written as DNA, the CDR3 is TGTGCCAGTAGTATAGGCGGACAGGGGATTCCCGGGGAGCTGTTTTTT. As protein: CASSIGGQGIPGELFF. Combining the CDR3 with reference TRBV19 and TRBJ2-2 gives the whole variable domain DGGITQSPKYLFRKEGQNVTLSCEQNLNHDAMYWYRQDPGQGLRLIYYSQIVNDFQKGDIAEGYSVSREKKESFPLTVTSAQKNPTAFYLCASSIGGQGIPGELFFGEGSRLTVL.

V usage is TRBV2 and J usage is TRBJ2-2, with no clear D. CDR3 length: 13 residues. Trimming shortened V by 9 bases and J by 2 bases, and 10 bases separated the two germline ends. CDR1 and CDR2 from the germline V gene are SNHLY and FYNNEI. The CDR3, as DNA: TGTGCCAGACCTCGGAGCAACACCGGGGAGCTGTTTTTT. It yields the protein CARPRSNTGELFF.

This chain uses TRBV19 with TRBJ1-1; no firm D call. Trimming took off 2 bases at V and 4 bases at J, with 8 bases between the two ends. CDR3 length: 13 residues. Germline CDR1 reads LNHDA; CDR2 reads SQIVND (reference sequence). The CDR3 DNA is TGTGCCAGTAGTATATGGGTGGGCACTGAAGCTTTCTTT. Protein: CASSIWVGTEAFF.

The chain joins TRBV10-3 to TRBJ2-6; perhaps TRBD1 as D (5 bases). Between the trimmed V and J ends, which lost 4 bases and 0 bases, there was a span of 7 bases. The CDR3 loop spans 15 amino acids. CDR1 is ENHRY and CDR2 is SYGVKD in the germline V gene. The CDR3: CAISVGDSGANVLTF. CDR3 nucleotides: TGTGCCATCAGTGTAGGGGACTCTGGGGCCAACGTCCTGACTTTC.

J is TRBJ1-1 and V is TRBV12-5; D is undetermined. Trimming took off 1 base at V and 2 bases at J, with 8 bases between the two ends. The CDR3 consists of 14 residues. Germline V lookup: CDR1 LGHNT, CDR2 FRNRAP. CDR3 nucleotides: TGTGCTAGTGGTTTGGCACCAGCTAACACTGAAGCTTTCTTT. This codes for CASGLAPANTEAFF.

The CDR3 DNA reads TGTGCCAGCAGTTTATCCCCTACCTGGAACACTGAAGCTTTCTTT. Its protein is CASSLSPTWNTEAFF. This sequence joins TRBV28 and TRBJ1-1; D remains unclear. V was shortened by 1 base and J by 1 base, with 10 bases between the two germline ends. There are 15 residues in the CDR3. CDR1 and CDR2 from the germline V gene are MDHEN and SYDVKM.

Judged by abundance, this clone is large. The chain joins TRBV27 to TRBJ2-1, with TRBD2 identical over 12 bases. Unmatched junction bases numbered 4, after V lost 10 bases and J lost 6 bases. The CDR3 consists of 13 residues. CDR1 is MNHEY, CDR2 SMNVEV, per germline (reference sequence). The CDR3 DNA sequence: TGTGCCACCGGGACTAGCGGGTCCAATGAGCAGTTCTTC. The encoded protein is CATGTSGSNEQFF.

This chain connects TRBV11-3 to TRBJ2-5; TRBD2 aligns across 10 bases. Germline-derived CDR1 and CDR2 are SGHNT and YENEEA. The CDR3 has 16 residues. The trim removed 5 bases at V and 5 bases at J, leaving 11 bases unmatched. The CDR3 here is CASSTRLAGGMETQYF. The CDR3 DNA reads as TGTGCCAGCAGCACGAGACTAGCGGGTGGGATGGAGACCCAGTACTTC.

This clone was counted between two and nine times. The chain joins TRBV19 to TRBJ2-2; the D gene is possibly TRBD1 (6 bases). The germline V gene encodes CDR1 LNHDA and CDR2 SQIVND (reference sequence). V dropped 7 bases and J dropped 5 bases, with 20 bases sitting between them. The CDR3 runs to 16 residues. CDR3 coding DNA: TGTGCCAGTACGGAGTATACAGGGCTAAGGACCGGGGAGCTGTTTTTT. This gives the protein CASTEYTGLRTGELFF.

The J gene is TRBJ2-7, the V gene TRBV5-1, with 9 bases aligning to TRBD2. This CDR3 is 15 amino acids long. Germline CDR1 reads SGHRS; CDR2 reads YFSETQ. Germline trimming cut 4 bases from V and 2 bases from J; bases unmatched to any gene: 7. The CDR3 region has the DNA TGCGCCAGCAGCACGCTGACTAGCGGAACCTACGAGCAGTACTTC. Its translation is CASSTLTSGTYEQYF. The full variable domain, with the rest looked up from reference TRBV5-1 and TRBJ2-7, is KAGVTQTPRYLIKTRGQQVTLSCSPISGHRSVSWYQQTPGQGLQFLFEYFSETQRNKGNFPGRFSGRQFSNSRSEMNVSTLELGDSALYLCASSTLTSGTYEQYFGPGTRLTVT.

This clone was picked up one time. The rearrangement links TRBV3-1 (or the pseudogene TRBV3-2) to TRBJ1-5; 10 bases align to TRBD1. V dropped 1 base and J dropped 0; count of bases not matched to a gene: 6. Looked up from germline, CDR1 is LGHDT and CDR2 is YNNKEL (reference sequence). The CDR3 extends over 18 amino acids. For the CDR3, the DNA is TGTGCCAGCAGCCAAGGGACAGGGGGGGATTATAGCAATCAGCCCCAGCATTTT. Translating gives CASSQGTGGDYSNQPQHF.

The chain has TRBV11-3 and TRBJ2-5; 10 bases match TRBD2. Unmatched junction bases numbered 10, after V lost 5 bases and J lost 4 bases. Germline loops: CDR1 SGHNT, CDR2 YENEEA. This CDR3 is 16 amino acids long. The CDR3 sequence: CASSLKGLAGVETQYF. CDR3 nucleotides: TGTGCCAGCAGCCTCAAGGGTCTAGCGGGAGTAGAGACCCAGTACTTC.

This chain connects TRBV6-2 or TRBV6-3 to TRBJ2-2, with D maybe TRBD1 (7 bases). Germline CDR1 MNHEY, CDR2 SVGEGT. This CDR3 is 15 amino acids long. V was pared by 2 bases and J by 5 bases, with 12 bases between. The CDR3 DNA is TGTGCCAGCAGTTACCTCCCAGGGGGGACCGGGGAGCTGTTTTTT. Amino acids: CASSYLPGGTGELFF.

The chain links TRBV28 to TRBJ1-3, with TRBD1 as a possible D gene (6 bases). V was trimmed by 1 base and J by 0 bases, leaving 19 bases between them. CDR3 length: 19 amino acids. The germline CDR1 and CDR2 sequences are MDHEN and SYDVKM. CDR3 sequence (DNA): TGTGCCAGCAGTTTATTAAAACCGGGGTGGACAGTCTCTGGAAACACCATATATTTT. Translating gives CASSLLKPGWTVSGNTIYF.

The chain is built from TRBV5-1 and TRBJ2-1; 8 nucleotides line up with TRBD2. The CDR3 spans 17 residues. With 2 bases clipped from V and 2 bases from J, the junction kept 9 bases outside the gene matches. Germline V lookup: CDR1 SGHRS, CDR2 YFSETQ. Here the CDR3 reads CASSFQGSAGAYNEQFF. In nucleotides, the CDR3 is TGCGCCAGCAGCTTTCAGGGGTCAGCGGGAGCCTACAATGAGCAGTTCTTC. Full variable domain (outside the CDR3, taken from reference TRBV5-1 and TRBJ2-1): KAGVTQTPRYLIKTRGQQVTLSCSPISGHRSVSWYQQTPGQGLQFLFEYFSETQRNKGNFPGRFSGRQFSNSRSEMNVSTLELGDSALYLCASSFQGSAGAYNEQFFGPGTRLTVL.

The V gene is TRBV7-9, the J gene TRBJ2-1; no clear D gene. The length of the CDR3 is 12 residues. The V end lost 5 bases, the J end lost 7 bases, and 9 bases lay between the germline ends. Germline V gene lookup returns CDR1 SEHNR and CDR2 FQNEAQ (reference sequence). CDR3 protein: CASSPLVNEQFF. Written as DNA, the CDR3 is TGTGCCAGCAGCCCCCTAGTGAATGAGCAGTTCTTC.

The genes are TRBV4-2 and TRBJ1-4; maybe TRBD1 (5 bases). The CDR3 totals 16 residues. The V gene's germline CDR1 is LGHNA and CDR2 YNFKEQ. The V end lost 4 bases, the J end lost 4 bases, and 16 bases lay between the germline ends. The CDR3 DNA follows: TGTGCCAGCAGCCGCGCGGGGACGGGGTATAATGAAAAACTGTTTTTT. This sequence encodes CASSRAGTGYNEKLFF.

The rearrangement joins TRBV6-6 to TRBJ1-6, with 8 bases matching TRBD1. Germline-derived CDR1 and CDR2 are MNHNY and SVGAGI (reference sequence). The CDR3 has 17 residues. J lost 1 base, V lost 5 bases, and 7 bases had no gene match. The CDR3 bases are TGTGCCAGCAGTCATGGACAGGGAGGATCCTATAATTCACCCCTCCACTTT. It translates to CASSHGQGGSYNSPLHF.

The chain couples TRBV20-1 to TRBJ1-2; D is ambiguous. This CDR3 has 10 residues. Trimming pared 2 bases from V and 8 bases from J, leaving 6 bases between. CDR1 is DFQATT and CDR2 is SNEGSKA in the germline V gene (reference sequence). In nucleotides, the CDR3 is TGCAGTGCTAGACTGGGGGGCTACACCTTC. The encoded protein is CSARLGGYTF.